The source of this T cell receptor (beta chain) is a study of shared clonotypes between healthy human individuals. As regards this clone: This likely reflects a read error, since a far larger clone is one base away.

The assay was immunoSEQ multiplex PCR, and TCRdb's table has in-frame clones only and misses some. The table shows about 460,000 clones, with roughly four fifths occurring only once. This CDR3 contains 15 residues. Germline lookup yields CDR1 SGHRS and CDR2 YFSETQ. This chain links TRBV5-1 with TRBJ1-4; 10 positions match TRBD1. Sequenced input: PBMCs. This TCR came from a woman in her thirties or forties in good health. Some clones in this sample may be carry-over from other donors' samples. The CDR3 sequence is CASSSDRGRDEKLSF. In nucleotides, the CDR3 is TGCGCCAGCAGCAGTGACAGGGGGCGGGATGAAAAACTGTCTTTT.